These T cell receptor beta chains were read from a single sample in a study of tumor and adjacent non-tumor tissue in lung cancer. TCRdb reprocessed the multiplex PCR reads via MiXCR and lists one record per CDR3 protein. The table records 120,000 to 150,000 distinct CDR3 sequences, approximately 66% of them present only once. The sample taken for sequencing was lung tumor tissue. The receptors derive from a man aged 60 to 69 with small cell lung cancer. CDR3s include the opening cysteine and the closing phenylalanine or tryptophan. A D gene is named only where the DNA matches it firmly. Clone size appears in some rows only: once, few, many, or a class for an expanded clone.

d_call j_call clone_size v_call cdr3_nt cdr3_aa
TRBD1 TRBJ2-1 once TRBV12-3/TRBV12-4 TGTGCCAGCAGTTTCAACAGGGGCCTCAGCTCCTACAATGAGCAGTTCTTC CASSFNRGLSSYNEQFF
- TRBJ2-4 few TRBV6-6 TGTGCCAGCAGTACACCCGCATTGATAGCCAAAAACATTCAGTATTTC CASSTPALIAKNIQYF
TRBD2 TRBJ2-1 - TRBV24-1 TGTGCCACCAGTGATTTTACTAGCGGGAGCTCCTACAATGGGCAGTTCTTC CATSDFTSGSSYNGQFF
- TRBJ1-3 few TRBV4-1 TGCGCCAGCAGCCAAGAGAAGGGAGGGGGCTCTGGAAACACCATATATTTT CASSQEKGGGSGNTIYF
- TRBJ2-3 - TRBV29-1 TGCAGCGTTGGCTGGCCGCCGTTTACAGATACGCAGTATTTT CSVGWPPFTDTQYF
- TRBJ2-1 once TRBV6-5 TGTGCCAGCAGTTACTCGACCTACAATGAGCAGCTCTTC CASSYSTYNEQLF
- TRBJ2-5 - TRBV12-3/TRBV12-4 TGTGTCAGCAGTTTATATGGGGCAGGGCTACGTTCGGAGACCCAGTACTTC CVSSLYGAGLRSETQYF
- TRBJ2-2 many TRBV12-5 TGTGCTAGTGGTTTCGGCGCGAACACCGGGGAGCTGTTTTTT CASGFGANTGELFF
- TRBJ1-3 - TRBV5-4 TGTTCCAGCAGCGATCCCTCAGGGGATTCGAAATACACCATATATTTT CSSSDPSGDSKYTIYF
- TRBJ2-2 few TRBV20-1 TGCAGTGCTCCCCGACTGAACACCGGGGAGCTGTTTTTT CSAPRLNTGELFF
- TRBJ1-4 - TRBV10-3 TGTTCCATCAGTGAGTCGGGGAACGGGGGAAGGCGAAAACTGTTTTTT CSISESGNGGRRKLFF
- TRBJ1-5 - TRBV6-2/TRBV6-3 TGTGCCAGCAGTTACCACTGGATCGGGAGCAATCAGCCCCAGCATTTT CASSYHWIGSNQPQHF
- TRBJ1-2 - TRBV6-6 TGTGCCAGCACCCCGGCCAGGGCGGATTATGGCTACACCTTC CASTPARADYGYTF
- TRBJ2-3 - TRBV20-1 TGCAGTGCTAGAGATGGGAGCAGAACGATAGATACGCAGTATTTT CSARDGSRTIDTQYF
- TRBJ2-1 - TRBV24-1 TGTGCCACCAGTGACCCCACCGGGACCGATGAGCAGTTCTTC CATSDPTGTDEQFF
- TRBJ2-5 - TRBV5-1 TGCGCCAGCAGCGGCGGGACCCAAGAGACCCAGTACTTC CASSGGTQETQYF
- TRBJ1-2 many TRBV7-8 TGTGCCAGCAGTCGGGGAGACAGAGGGAGCTATGGCTACACCTTC CASSRGDRGSYGYTF
- TRBJ1-2 - TRBV20-1 TGCAGAGCAGCGAGACAGACGTATGGCCACACCTTC CRAARQTYGHTF
TRBD2 TRBJ2-2 - TRBV5-1 TGCCCCAGCAGCGGGTACTCCGGGACTAGCGGAGCCACCGGGGAGCTGTTTTTT CPSSGYSGTSGATGELFF
- TRBJ2-5 once TRBV6-1 TGTGCCAGGAGTACTAACGGAAAACAAGAGACCCAGTACTTC CARSTNGKQETQYF
- TRBJ2-7 - TRBV10-3 TGTGCCATCAGTGAGAGAGTGGGAGTTGGTGAGCAGTACTTC CAISERVGVGEQYF
- TRBJ1-4 - TRBV29-1 TGCAGCGTAAGCGGGCGCGGTGAAAAACCGTTTTTT CSVSGRGEKPFF
- TRBJ1-3 - TRBV29-1 TGCAACGTTAATGACAGCGAGGGCTCTGGAAACACCATATATTTT CNVNDSEGSGNTIYF
- TRBJ2-2 many TRBV29-1 TGCAGCGTTAAGGGCCGTTACACCGGGGAGCTGTTTTTT CSVKGRYTGELFF
TRBD1 TRBJ2-1 once TRBV19 TGTGCCAGTAGTAGACTGGACAGGGGGCTGAATGAGGAGTTCTTC CASSRLDRGLNEEFF
TRBD1 TRBJ1-2 many TRBV6-1 TGTGCCAGCGGTTACACCGGGACAGGGGGCGTCTATGGCTACACCTTC CASGYTGTGGVYGYTF
TRBD1 TRBJ1-6 - TRBV12-3/TRBV12-4 TGTGCCAGCAGTCAACAGGGGGTCGAGTCACCCCTCCACTTT CASSQQGVESPLHF
TRBD1 TRBJ1-2 few TRBV18 TGTGCCAGCTCAGAGGACAGGGTTGGCTACACCTTC CASSEDRVGYTF
TRBD1 TRBJ1-1 - TRBV11-3 TGTGTCAGCAACTCGGGACAGGTGAACACTGAAGCTTTCTTT CVSNSGQVNTEAFF
- TRBJ2-3 - TRBV6-2/TRBV6-3 TGTGCCACCCAGAAGGGAGTAGCGATAGATACGCAGTATTTT CATQKGVAIDTQYF
- TRBJ1-2 - TRBV20-1 TGCAGTGCAGACTTGGGAAACCGTTTGGAAGGCTACACCTTC CSADLGNRLEGYTF
- TRBJ2-5 many TRBV4-2 TGTGCCAGCAGCCTGAGTTCCCGGGAGAAAGAGACCCAGTACTTC CASSLSSREKETQYF
TRBD1 TRBJ2-7 - TRBV4-2 TGTGCCAGCAGCCAAAGGGACAGGAGCTCCTACGGGCAGTACTTC CASSQRDRSSYGQYF
- TRBJ1-5 many TRBV6-1 TGTGCCAGCAGTGTCCTAGCGGCCAATAGCAATCAGCCCCAGCATTTT CASSVLAANSNQPQHF
- TRBJ1-2 once TRBV12-3/TRBV12-4 TGTGCCAGCAGTCTACTGGGAGGCTGCACCTTC CASSLLGGCTF
- TRBJ2-7 - TRBV28 TGTGCCAGCAGTTCCGAGGGCAGGGTTGACCACGAGCAGTACTTC CASSSEGRVDHEQYF
- TRBJ2-3 - TRBV7-9 TGTGCCAGCAGCTTAGCGGGAGGATCGGGAGATACGCAGTGTTTT CASSLAGGSGDTQCF
- TRBJ1-2 - TRBV20-1 TGCAGTGCTAGATCGGGACTCATAATTTCTCCTAACTATGGCTACACCTTC CSARSGLIISPNYGYTF
- TRBJ1-6 - TRBV20-1 TGTAGTGCTAGTGCTACCGCTCGTTCACCCCTCCACTTT CSASATARSPLHF
- TRBJ2-3 once TRBV12-3/TRBV12-4 TGTGCCAGCAGTTTCTGGGGGGCACTGACAGATACGCAGTATTTT CASSFWGALTDTQYF
TRBD1 TRBJ2-1 - TRBV4-1 TGCGCCAGCAGCCTAGAGGACAGGGAATACTATGAGCACTTCTTC CASSLEDREYYEHFF
- TRBJ2-1 - TRBV29-1 TGCGCATGGATGTTACGCTACTATGAGCAGTTCTTC CAWMLRYYEQFF
- TRBJ1-4 - TRBV20-1 TGCAGTGCTAGAGACCTGGGGGGGGGAGTGGAAAAACTGTTTTTT CSARDLGGGVEKLFF
- TRBJ1-1 - TRBV6-1 TGTGCCTGCAGGGCGTGGGTTGGAATCCCTGAAGCTTTCTTT CACRAWVGIPEAFF
TRBD2 TRBJ2-1 - TRBV29-1 TGCAGCGTAGGGACTAGCGGGAGGATCGATGAGCAGTTCTTC CSVGTSGRIDEQFF
- TRBJ2-3 - TRBV28 TGTGCCAGCAGACGGACTATCGGGAGAATGGATACGCAGTATTTT CASRRTIGRMDTQYF
- TRBJ2-1 - TRBV6-6 TGTGCCATCAGTTACCACGACGAGCAGTTCTTC CAISYHDEQFF
- TRBJ2-2 - TRBV12-5 TGTGCTAGTGGTTTCCAGGTCGAGGAGCTGTTTTTT CASGFQVEELFF
TRBD1 TRBJ2-7 - TRBV11-3 TGTGCCAGCAGCTGTCCCGGGACAGGGTTCCACGAGCTGTACTTC CASSCPGTGFHELYF
- TRBJ1-1 once TRBV11-3 TGTGCCAACAGCAGCCAAACAGGGTCGGGTGAAGCCTTCTTT CANSSQTGSGEAFF